One sample yielded the 4 T cell receptor beta chains listed below, sequenced in a study of blood T cells in healthy people across ages. Through a sample-barcoded 5' primer and a J-beta primer mix, a second PCR was run for about 6 to 11 cycles. A single record per CDR3 protein comes from TCRdb applying MiXCR to the 5' RACE reads. This sample yields hundreds of thousands of distinct CDR3 sequences, of which around half are seen a single time; approximately 32% belongs to the top ten. The sequencing sample was made of blood. These receptor sequences come from a woman in her sixties in good health.

This chain uses TRBV27 with TRBJ2-3; D ambiguous. In germline, CDR1 is MNHEY, CDR2 SMNVEV (reference sequence). The CDR3 is 15 amino acids. Trimming removed 7 bases at V and 2 bases at J, with 16 bases between. The CDR3: CASTRITPHTDTQYF. The CDR3 nucleotides are TGTGCCAGCACAAGGATAACTCCCCACACAGATACGCAGTATTTT.

The table lists this clonotype with a few counts. J is TRBJ1-2 and V is TRBV20-1; 8 bases agree with TRBD1. Germline V gene data show CDR1 as DFQATT and CDR2 as SNEGSKA (reference sequence). CDR3 length: 15 amino acids. Trimming cost V 6 bases and J 5 bases; bases outside gene matches: 14. CDR3 coding DNA: TGCAGTGCCGCCTCCTCCGGACAGGGAGCTTATGGCTACACCTTC. Its translation is CSAASSGQGAYGYTF.

In its sample, this clonotype was seen a few times. V and J are TRBV5-6 and TRBJ2-1, with a weak D call TRBD1 (5 bases). Trimming cost V 3 bases and J 6 bases, with 16 bases left between them. CDR3 length: 15 residues. Germline V CDR1 and CDR2: SGHDT, YYEEEE. The CDR3: CASSSDRDWGNEQFF. Written as DNA, the CDR3 is TGTGCCAGCAGCTCAGACAGAGACTGGGGCAATGAGCAGTTCTTC.

The table lists this clonotype with a count of one. The J gene is TRBJ2-7, the V gene TRBV6-2 or TRBV6-3, with TRBD2 matching over 12 bases. The J call is in doubt because the DNA end fits TRBJ2-4 better. The CDR3 extends over 15 amino acids. Germline V lookup: CDR1 MNHEY, CDR2 SVGEGT. The CDR3 sequence: CASSWTSGTGNIQYF. In DNA, the CDR3 is TGTGCCAGCAGTTGGACTAGCGGGACGGGGAACATTCAGTACTTC.